Presented here are 32 T cell receptor beta chains from one specimen sequenced in a study of Ad26.COV2.S vaccination and SARS-CoV-2 variants. Only in-frame clones appear in the TCRdb table, and some are missing; sequencing was by immunoSEQ multiplex PCR. The sample holds approximately 420,000 clones, 70% to 90% seen once. As for treatment: about 20 received Ad26.COV2.S at low or high dose, single or two shots; 5 received placebo; per-sample allocation not given. Sampling took place 63 days after the first vaccine or placebo injection. The sample consisted of peripheral blood, taken in a trial of Ad26.COV2.S vaccine versus placebo. These receptors originate from a person aged 18-60 years who received the Ad26.COV2.S COVID-19 vaccine or a placebo.

This clone appeared a few times. The chain couples TRBV28 to TRBJ2-7, with D perhaps assigned TRBD1 or TRBD2 (5 bases each). The CDR3 spans 14 residues. V gave up 5 bases and J gave up 6 bases, with 17 bases separating them. CDR1 is MDHEN and CDR2 is SYDVKM in the germline V gene. This chain's CDR3 is CASSPTGGRPEQYF. As DNA, the CDR3 is TGTGCCAGCAGTCCCACAGGAGGCAGGCCCGAGCAGTACTTC.

The rearrangement uses TRBV7-9 and TRBJ2-3; D not certain. CDR3 size: 15 residues. The germline gives CDR1 SEHNR, CDR2 FQNEAQ (reference sequence). The V end lost 2 bases, the J end lost 3 bases, and 12 bases lay between the germline ends. The CDR3 DNA follows: TGTGCCAGCAGCTTATCAGTTATGCAGACAGATACGCAGTATTTT. This encodes CASSLSVMQTDTQYF.

The V call is TRBV3-1 (or the pseudogene TRBV3-2), the J call TRBJ2-3; D might be TRBD1 (5 bases). The CDR3 extends over 13 amino acids. Germline V lookup: CDR1 LGHDT, CDR2 YNNKEL (reference sequence). Trimming removed 4 bases at V and 0 bases at J, with 5 bases between. CDR3 in amino acids: CASSRGSTDTQYF. Written as DNA, the CDR3 is TGTGCCAGCAGCCGGGGCAGCACAGATACGCAGTATTTT.

This chain joins TRBV11-3 and TRBJ2-2; D is undetermined. This CDR3 comprises 12 residues. Germline assignment: CDR1 SGHNT and CDR2 YENEEA. Trimming removed 2 bases at V and 13 bases at J, with 11 bases between. The CDR3 sequence: CASSLTDEVLFF. The CDR3 DNA reads TGTGCCAGCAGCTTAACTGACGAGGTGCTGTTTTTT.

The table lists this clone with a count of one. V is TRBV6-5 and J is TRBJ1-1; TRBD1 matches at 8 bases. This CDR3 region has 16 residues. The V and J ends lost 2 bases and 3 bases, in that order; junction bases with no gene match: 8. Germline lookup yields CDR1 MNHEY and CDR2 SVGAGI. CDR3 DNA: TGTGCCAGCAGTTACACGGACAGGGTCGGAGACACTGAAGCTTTCTTT. This codes for CASSYTDRVGDTEAFF.

The CDR3 nucleotides read TGCGCCAGCAGTCAATCTGTGTTCGGGGGCCGAGGCAATCAGCCCCAGCATTTT. Encoded protein: CASSQSVFGGRGNQPQHF. The chain recombines TRBV23-1 with TRBJ1-5; perhaps TRBD1 as D (6 bases). Being an ORF, TRBV23-1 has a function that is uncertain. The length of the CDR3 is 18 residues. V was cut by 0 bases and J by 2 bases, with 17 bases left in between.

The DNA of the CDR3 is TGTGCCAGCATTTTAGTAGGGGATAGCACCGGGGAGCTGTTTTTT. This encodes CASILVGDSTGELFF. This chain uses TRBV7-2 with TRBJ2-2; D may be TRBD1 (5 bases). Trimming left V 7 bases short and J 4 bases short, with 16 bases between. The CDR3 has 15 residues. Germline assignment: CDR1 SGHTA and CDR2 FQGNSA.

The V call is TRBV28, the J call TRBJ2-5; no definite D call. The V end lost 3 bases, the J end lost 1 base, and 9 bases lay between the germline ends. This CDR3 region has 14 residues. Germline-derived CDR1 and CDR2 are MDHEN and SYDVKM. CDR3 nucleotides: TGTGCCAGCAGTTTTTTGCTCAGCCAAGAGACCCAGTACTTC. Translation: CASSFLLSQETQYF.

This clone was counted a few times. V gene TRBV3-1 (or the pseudogene TRBV3-2) combines with J gene TRBJ1-2; possibly TRBD1 for D (5 bases). There are 11 residues in the CDR3. From germline, CDR1 is LGHDT and CDR2 YNNKEL (reference sequence). The V and J ends lost 4 bases and 7 bases respectively, with 7 bases between them. DNA of the CDR3: TGTGCCAGCAGCCGGGGGGGTGGCTACACCTTC. Protein: CASSRGGGYTF.

A few counts support this clone. This sequence joins TRBV7-9 and TRBJ1-1; TRBD1 is a possible D gene (5 bases). The CDR3 is 16 amino acids. Trimming left V 4 bases short and J 10 bases short, with 25 bases between. The germline V gene encodes CDR1 SEHNR and CDR2 FQNEAQ (reference sequence). The CDR3 here is CASSSTRGGRNDPAFF. The CDR3, as DNA: TGTGCCAGCAGCTCGACTCGCGGGGGACGCAACGACCCAGCTTTCTTT.

This clone was seen just once. V gene TRBV14 combines with J gene TRBJ2-7, with a possible D match to TRBD1 (6 bases). The germline V gene has CDR1 SGHDN and CDR2 FVKESK. CDR3 length: 16 amino acids. V lost 1 base and J 0 bases, leaving 13 bases between the germline ends. The CDR3 sequence: CASSQGTVSISYEQYF. Written as DNA, the CDR3 is TGTGCCAGCAGCCAAGGGACAGTATCTATCTCCTACGAGCAGTACTTC. Complete variable domain (other parts from reference TRBV14 and TRBJ2-7): EAGVTQFPSHSVIEKGQTVTLRCDPISGHDNLYWYRRVMGKEIKFLLHFVKESKQDESGMPNNRFLAERTGGTYSTLKVQPAELEDSGVYFCASSQGTVSISYEQYFGPGTRLTVT.

V gene TRBV5-1 combines with J gene TRBJ1-1; weak D call: TRBD1 (5 bases). The CDR3 covers 16 residues. Germline CDR1 is SGHRS and CDR2 is YFSETQ. Trimming cost V 4 bases and J 0 bases, with 16 bases left between them. The CDR3 is CASSRGTGSMNTEAFF. The CDR3 DNA follows: TGCGCCAGCAGCCGGGGAACAGGCAGCATGAACACTGAAGCTTTCTTT.

The V call is TRBV10-3, the J call TRBJ1-1, with D uncertain. Germline CDR1 is ENHRY and CDR2 is SYGVKD. The ends were cut back, 6 bases at V and 1 base at J, with 27 bases in the middle. CDR3 length equals 19 residues. Here the CDR3 DNA reads TGTGCCATCAGAGCCACTCAGACGGACTCCGCCAAGGGGAACACTGAAGCTTTCTTT. Protein: CAIRATQTDSAKGNTEAFF.

The genes are TRBV19 and TRBJ1-6, with no clear D. The CDR3 contains 16 residues. Germline V gives CDR1 LNHDA, CDR2 SQIVND (reference sequence). Trimming took 7 bases from V and 0 from J, leaving 13 bases between them. Here the CDR3 reads CASNRGGSSYNSPLHF. The CDR3 DNA reads as TGTGCCAGTAACCGGGGAGGGAGCTCCTATAATTCACCCCTCCACTTT.

As to this clone: Other DNA sequences in this specimen translate into the identical CDR3. V usage is TRBV9 and J usage is TRBJ2-3; D unresolved. Between the trimmed V and J ends, which lost 0 bases and 0 bases, there was a span of 8 bases. In germline, CDR1 is SGDLS, CDR2 YYNGEE. The length of the CDR3 is 15 residues. The CDR3 is CASSVVGVSTDTQYF. The CDR3 DNA reads TGTGCCAGCAGCGTAGTAGGCGTAAGCACAGATACGCAGTATTTT.

The chain joins TRBV5-4 to TRBJ2-1; perhaps TRBD2 as D (6 bases). V was shortened by 0 bases and J by 5 bases, with 15 bases between the two germline ends. The germline V gene encodes CDR1 SGHNT and CDR2 YYREEE (reference sequence). The CDR3 is made up of 16 amino acids. As DNA, the CDR3 is TGTGCCAGCAGCTTGGCCCCCTCGGGGACTCACAATGAGCAGTTCTTC. It encodes CASSLAPSGTHNEQFF.

This clone was detected once. CDR3 residues: CSAGSGTQYF. The CDR3 nucleotides read TGCAGTGCGGGGAGTGGGACCCAGTACTTC. V gene TRBV20-1 combines with J gene TRBJ2-5; D might be TRBD2 (5 bases). The germline V gene has CDR1 DFQATT and CDR2 SNEGSKA (reference sequence). V was cut by 6 bases and J by 7 bases, with 9 bases left in between. CDR3 size: 10 residues.

This sequence joins TRBV5-6 and TRBJ2-7; 8 bases fit TRBD1. The CDR3 length is 14 residues. J was trimmed by 6 bases and V by 5 bases; bases with no gene match: 10. Germline lookup yields CDR1 SGHDT and CDR2 YYEEEE. The CDR3, as DNA: TGTGCCAGCAGGACAGGGGCCACACTTGGCGAGCAGTACTTC. Translating it yields CASRTGATLGEQYF.

Only one count was recorded for this clone. The chain carries TRBV4-1 and TRBJ2-1; 8 bases align to TRBD2. The CDR3 is 17 amino acids. The J segment lost 4 bases and the V segment lost 1 base, leaving 9 bases of the junction unmatched. Germline V gene sequence: CDR1 MGHRA, CDR2 YSYEKL. The DNA for the CDR3 is TGCGCCAGCAGCCAAGCCTTTGCGAGCGGGGGATACAATGAGCAGTTCTTC. Translating gives CASSQAFASGGYNEQFF.

The chain links TRBV5-1 to TRBJ1-1; no clear D gene. The CDR3 length is 13 residues. Trimming stripped 0 bases from V and 5 bases from J, with 8 bases between. Germline CDR1 and CDR2: SGHRS and YFSETQ. For the CDR3, the DNA is TGCGCCAGCAGCTTGGACAGATGGACTGAAGCTTTCTTT. Its translation: CASSLDRWTEAFF.

This clone was counted a single time. The V gene is TRBV4-2, the J gene TRBJ2-1; no clear D. The CDR3 runs to 13 residues. Germline lookup yields CDR1 LGHNA and CDR2 YNFKEQ. The ends were cut back, 4 bases at V and 8 bases at J, with 12 bases in the middle. The CDR3 sequence: CASSRTSYYEQFF. CDR3 coding DNA: TGTGCCAGCAGCCGAACCTCGTACTATGAGCAGTTCTTC.

This sequence joins TRBV7-2 and TRBJ2-2; 7 positions agree with TRBD2. Germline V gives CDR1 SGHTA, CDR2 FQGNSA. The CDR3 consists of 17 residues. V trimming: 3 bases; J trimming: 2 bases; junction bases outside the gene matches: 9. The CDR3, as DNA: TGTGCCAGCAGCTTGGGGGGGTCGGTTATTAACACCGGGGAGCTGTTTTTT. It yields the protein CASSLGGSVINTGELFF.

The chain carries TRBV13 and TRBJ2-7, with D tentatively TRBD1 (5 bases). CDR1 and CDR2 from the germline V gene are PRHDT and FYEKMQ (reference sequence). The length of the CDR3 is 16 residues. V lost 5 bases and J lost 0, with 17 bases in between. The CDR3 coding sequence is TGTGCCAGCAGCCTTTGGGGCCGCCAGAGCTCCTACGAGCAGTACTTC. It is translated as CASSLWGRQSSYEQYF. The whole variable domain, remainder taken from reference TRBV13 and TRBJ2-7, is AAGVIQSPRHLIKEKRETATLKCYPIPRHDTVYWYQQGPGQDPQFLISFYEKMQSDKGSIPDRFSAQQFSDYHSELNMSSLELGDSALYFCASSLWGRQSSYEQYFGPGTRLTVT.

This clone occurred a few times. The CDR3 nucleotides read TGTGCCAGCAGCCCTCGGATCGGAGGAATTGAAGCTTTCTTT. Translated, it gives CASSPRIGGIEAFF. The rearrangement joins TRBV11-1 to TRBJ1-1; D is unclear. The CDR3 has 14 amino acids. The germline V gene has CDR1 SGHAT and CDR2 FQDESV (reference sequence). V was clipped by 5 bases and J by 7 bases, with 17 bases between them.

The J gene is TRBJ1-3, the V gene TRBV7-2; D is unclear. The CDR3 has 15 residues. The V and J ends lost 6 bases and 0 bases respectively, with 12 bases between them. Germline CDR1 SGHTA, CDR2 FQGNSA. CDR3 residues: CASSYRVNSGNTIYF. CDR3 sequence (DNA): TGTGCCAGCAGTTACCGGGTAAACTCTGGAAACACCATATATTTT. Full variable domain (outside the CDR3, taken from reference TRBV7-2 and TRBJ1-3): GAGVSQSPSNKVTEKGKDVELRCDPISGHTALYWYRQSLGQGLEFLIYFQGNSAPDKSGLPSDRFSAERTGGSVSTLTIQRTQQEDSAVYLCASSYRVNSGNTIYFGEGSWLTVV.

The chain carries TRBV7-3 and TRBJ2-2, with a tentative D call TRBD1 (7 bases). The V gene's germline CDR1 is SGHTA and CDR2 FQGTGA. Trimming stripped 3 bases from V and 3 bases from J, with 11 bases between. CDR3 length equals 15 residues. Here the CDR3 DNA reads TGTGCCAGCAGCTTCAGGGGGGCCCACACCGGGGAGCTGTTTTTT. Residues: CASSFRGAHTGELFF.

The chain employs TRBV6-1 and TRBJ2-1; 7 positions agree with TRBD1. V lost 2 bases, J lost 5 bases, and 6 bases stayed unmatched. CDR1 and CDR2 (germline): MNHNS, SASEGT. The CDR3 has 15 amino acids. The CDR3 nucleotides read TGTGCCAGCAGTGAATCGGGACAGCTAGACAATGAGCAGTTCTTC. Translating gives CASSESGQLDNEQFF.

The rearrangement uses TRBV28 and TRBJ1-6; D is undetermined. V was shortened by 5 bases and J by 7 bases, with 9 bases between the two germline ends. This CDR3 is built from 13 residues. Germline V CDR1 and CDR2: MDHEN, SYDVKM. This chain's CDR3 is CASSPTGNSPLHF. The CDR3 DNA is TGTGCCAGCAGTCCGACCGGGAATTCACCCCTCCACTTT.

The chain uses TRBV4-3 and TRBJ2-1; D unresolved. CDR1 is LGHNA and CDR2 is YSLEER in the germline V gene. V was trimmed by 1 base and J by 6 bases, leaving 10 bases between them. The CDR3 contains 14 residues. CDR3 sequence: CASSQGPASNEQFF. The CDR3 nucleotides are TGCGCCAGCAGCCAAGGTCCAGCGAGCAATGAGCAGTTCTTC.

The chain employs TRBV7-2 and TRBJ1-2, with D unresolved. The CDR3 runs to 15 residues. V lost 1 base, J lost 4 bases, and 13 bases lay in between. The germline V gene encodes CDR1 SGHTA and CDR2 FQGNSA. DNA for the CDR3: TGTGCCAGCAGCTTAGTGACGGCTGGTTTCTATGGCTACACCTTC. Amino acid sequence: CASSLVTAGFYGYTF.

This chain connects TRBV9 to TRBJ2-2; 8 nucleotides match TRBD1. The trim removed 4 bases at V and 7 bases at J, leaving 6 bases unmatched. Germline V gene lookup returns CDR1 SGDLS and CDR2 YYNGEE. The CDR3 sequence is 14 residues long. CDR3 in DNA: TGTGCCAGCAGCCCGCAGGGGGCCAGCGGGGAGCTGTTTTTT. Protein sequence: CASSPQGASGELFF. The variable domain in full, with the rest retrieved from reference TRBV9 and TRBJ2-2, is DSGVTQTPKHLITATGQRVTLRCSPRSGDLSVYWYQQSLDQGLQFLIQYYNGEERAKGNILERFSAQQFPDLHSELNLSSLELGDSALYFCASSPQGASGELFFGEGSRLTVL.

The chain recombines TRBV15 with TRBJ2-2; D perhaps matches TRBD1 (5 bases). The CDR3 runs 15 residues. Germline CDR1 LNHNV, CDR2 YYDKDF (reference sequence). The germline V and J ends were trimmed by 4 bases and 3 bases, with 12 bases remaining between them. The CDR3 here is CATSKALGDTGELFF. The CDR3 DNA follows: TGTGCCACCAGCAAAGCTTTAGGGGACACCGGGGAGCTGTTTTTT.